The T cell receptor beta chain described here comes from a study of monozygotic twins with inflammatory bowel disease (dated by TCRdb to 2018 to 2020). Regarding the complete study: A total of approximately 28 monozygotic twin pairs were included in the full study, comprising nine German pairs (four IBD-concordant, five IBD-discordant) and 19 IBD-discordant Danish pairs. Within discordant pairs, disease-associated traits were sought mainly by comparing IBD patients with their genetically identical healthy co-twins. Each individual had, on average, about 151 000 unique TCRalpha sequences and 181 000 unique TCRbeta sequences available for analysis.

As encoded in the germline V gene, CDR1 is SQVTM while CDR2 is ANQGSEA. Including cysteine and phenylalanine, the CDR3 has 13 amino acids. The nucleotide record is missing. The protocol used for the library was 5' RACE. Each TCR library was prepared from about 4,000 ng of total RNA. For each sample, cDNA synthesis was carried out in eight separate reactions using SMARTScribe reverse transcriptase. During cDNA synthesis, template switching was used to introduce unique molecular identifiers that contained a 6-nucleotide sample barcode. Two nested PCRs of 16 and 9 cycles amplified the TCRalpha and TCRbeta cDNA, and bead purification followed each PCR. Before amplification, the cDNA was both treated with uracil DNA-glycosylase and purified with the QIAquick PCR purification kit. The second PCR added Illumina TruSeq-compatible adapters along with sample-specific barcodes. TapeStation and Qubit were used to check library quality and concentration, and 4 to 6 ng of each library went into the pool. Pooled libraries were sequenced on an Illumina HiSeq2500 single-index Rapid Run with 2 x 100 bp reads and custom sequencing primers. As for how the authors treated the data: UMI-based consensus assembly with MiGEC version 1.2.6 was used to correct PCR and sequencing errors. MiXCR version 2.1.1 was used to carry out V(D)J alignment, clonotype assembly and CDR3 extraction. To normalise gene usage, clonotype sharing and MAIT/NKT TCR abundance, the analysis used the top 1000, 10 000 and 20 000 clonotypes per sample. After downsampling to 27 000 UMIs, diversity was calculated as the inverse Simpson index using the vegan R package. Paired Mann-Whitney U tests were applied to discordant twin pairs, with Benjamini-Hochberg correction for multiple testing. TCRdb reprocessed the reads and lists each CDR3 protein sequence as a single entry, with no DNA. The V and J calls and clone size come from TCRdb's table, not from the authors' own analysis. This sample's table has entries for approximately 400,000 distinct CDR3 sequences. The ten top clones hold 2% to 3% of the sample.

From each donor, a roughly 2.7 ml peripheral blood sample was collected into PAXgene tubes and kept at -80 degrees C. Without T cell sorting, total RNA was isolated from whole blood using the PAXgene blood miRNA kit on an automated QIAcube. Peripheral blood from monozygotic twin pairs concordant or discordant for inflammatory bowel disease was subjected to deep TCRalpha and TCRbeta repertoire profiling with unique molecular barcoding. For every twin pair, smoking habits were documented, and each individual was categorised as a current, former or never smoker. As to this clonotype: Which antigen it targets is not known.

The investigation overall reported the following: No difference in repertoire similarity was observed between concordant and discordant twins, possibly owing to limited statistical power. TCRbeta repertoire diversity, by inverse Simpson index, was decreased in IBD patients compared with their healthy co-twins. Because patients received different immunosuppressive treatments, the repertoires may have picked up extra background noise and variability between individuals. Different T cell subtypes could not be distinguished in the analysis. Compared with healthy twins, IBD patients had fewer clonotypes in common with other individuals, a difference most pronounced in patients showing signs of disease activity. The results gave no support for a single strong signal or clonotype linked to IBD.

The sequence links TRBV29-1 to TRBJ2-5. The sample comprised blood. This clonotype was obtained from a human donor with ulcerative colitis or Crohn's disease, or a healthy co-twin of an affected twin (not recorded which). The CDR3 loop reads CSVLPHGIETQYF. Reference TRBV29-1 and TRBJ2-5 genes cover what lies past the CDR3, so the full variable domain is SAVISQKPSRDICQRGTSLTIQCQVDSQVTMMFWYRQQPGQSLTLIATANQGSEATYESGFVIDKFPISRPNLTFSTLTVSNMSPEDSSIYLCSVLPHGIETQYFGPGTRLLVL.